The T cell receptor beta chain described here comes from a study of T cells after yellow fever vaccination. This clonotype was recorded at least ten times. Trimming at V came to 6 bases and at J to 6 bases, leaving 7 bases not matched to a gene. CDR3 length: 13 residues. General observations from the study: A large majority of primary-vaccination clones showed up again after the booster (approximately 95% CD4, 88% CD8).

TCRdb re-called the 5' RACE reads through MiXCR, storing one row per CDR3 protein. The table has around 30,000 distinct CDR3 sequences, around 7% seen once. The chain recombines TRBV12-3 or TRBV12-4 with TRBJ2-7; TRBD2 agrees at 8 bases. Sequencing was performed on PBMCs, either bulk or a sorted T-cell subset (CD4+, CD8+, memory, or dextramer-sorted; not recorded which), taken on the day of the first yellow fever vaccination. This clonotype was obtained from a man between 18 and 29 years old who received the YFV17D yellow fever vaccine. CDR3: CASRQPGLGEQYF. CDR3 sequence (DNA): TGTGCCAGCAGACAACCGGGACTAGGCGAGCAGTACTTC.